This T cell receptor beta chain was sequenced for a study of metastatic and nonmetastatic thyroid tumors. TCRdb re-called the PCR reads through MiXCR. The sample has approximately 15,000 clones, 24% seen once. Patients underwent thyroid surgery, and none had received any treatment before it. In this sample, this clone turned up once. The CDR3 contains 15 residues. Per the germline V gene, CDR1 is LNHDA and CDR2 is SQIVND (reference sequence). V dropped 3 bases and J dropped 5 bases, with 17 bases sitting between them. The sample was tumor tissue. V is TRBV19 and J is TRBJ2-7; D possibly corresponds to TRBD2 (7 bases). The receptor was isolated from a female donor with papillary thyroid cancer or a benign thyroid nodule (not recorded which). Some clones in this sample may be carry-over from other donors' samples. CDR3 nucleotide sequence: TGTGCCAGTAGTATGGGGGGGGCAGGGGAGGACGAGCAGTACTTC. It encodes CASSMGGAGEDEQYF.